The clone carrying this T cell receptor beta chain was counted a single time. Its antigen is not known. The sample belongs to a study of T-cell reconstitution after alpha-beta-depleted transplantation in children. TCRbeta library construction was performed incorporating unique molecular identifiers. TCRdb reanalysed the PCR reads using MiXCR and keeps one entry per CDR3 protein. The data hold 440,000 or so distinct CDR3 sequences, with around two fifths observed a single time. The CDR3 consists of 13 residues. The germline gives CDR1 SGHDT, CDR2 YYEEEE. V gave up 2 bases and J gave up 2 bases, with 8 bases separating them. Study results and caveats: TCRbeta diversity was high at day 60 in some patients (a result of surviving recipient T cells and thymic progenitors). Reportedly, roughly two months post-transplant, alpha-beta T cells arose from several hundred expanded graft clones. At the one-year point after transplant, T-cell counts and TCRbeta diversity were found to come mostly from T cells that had been newly produced.

This clonotype originated in a girl aged 2 to 10 with aplastic anemia, due to receive a stem cell transplant. Sequencing was performed on PBMCs, taken before TCRalphabeta/CD19-depleted stem cell transplant. This chain links TRBV5-6 with TRBJ2-7, with D perhaps matching TRBD1 (5 bases). For the CDR3, the DNA is TGTGCCAGCAGCTTTCAGGGAACCTACGAGCAGTACTTC. It translates to CASSFQGTYEQYF.